One and the same sample provided the 20 T cell receptor beta chains below, sequenced in a study of T cell responses to AZD1222 COVID-19 vaccine (dated by TCRdb to the early 2020s). The time point tag for this specimen amounts to: baseline before first vaccination. Library method: the immunoSEQ multiplex PCR assay. TCRdb took over this immuneACCESS table, retaining in-frame rearrangements with V and J assigned. Such tables are incomplete; in checked studies, under half of the missing clones stem from an unresolved V gene, and the remainder is unexplained. This sample lists some 150,000 clones; more than 75% were detected once. Jointly, the top ten make up less than 5.5% of the sample. Sequencing was performed on peripheral blood, taken on day 0 of AZD1222 vaccination. These TCRs come from an adult in good health.

The J gene is TRBJ2-1, the V gene TRBV29-1, with 8 bases aligning to TRBD2. V shed 6 bases, J shed 2 bases, and the junction held 3 bases outside the gene matches. This CDR3 has 13 amino acids. Germline assignment: CDR1 SQVTM and CDR2 ANQGSEA. For the CDR3, the DNA is TGCAGCGTCAGCGGGAGTCCCTACAATGAGCAGTTCTTC. As protein: CSVSGSPYNEQFF.

This clone was detected only once. The CDR3 sequence: CASSPDRGPGEKLFF. As DNA, the CDR3 is TGTGCCAGCAGCCCAGACAGGGGGCCCGGTGAAAAACTGTTTTTT. The chain recombines TRBV5-8 with TRBJ1-4; TRBD1 aligns across 10 bases. The CDR3 sequence is 15 residues long. V dropped 4 bases and J dropped 7; count of bases not matched to a gene: 7. Germline V lookup: CDR1 SGHTS, CDR2 YDEGEE.

This chain joins TRBV19 and TRBJ1-2; no firm D call. The germline V gene has CDR1 LNHDA and CDR2 SQIVND (reference sequence). Trimming left V 2 bases short and J 4 bases short, with 14 bases between. The CDR3 runs 15 residues. The CDR3 DNA reads as TGTGCCAGTAGTATATCGGCGGGCGCGGGCTATGGCTACACCTTC. Translation: CASSISAGAGYGYTF. Supplemented by reference TRBV19 and TRBJ1-2, the full variable domain reads DGGITQSPKYLFRKEGQNVTLSCEQNLNHDAMYWYRQDPGQGLRLIYYSQIVNDFQKGDIAEGYSVSREKKESFPLTVTSAQKNPTAFYLCASSISAGAGYGYTFGSGTRLTVV.

The chain couples TRBV10-3 to TRBJ2-6; 8 bases agree with TRBD1. V lost 7 bases to trimming and J lost 2 bases; unmatched junction nucleotides: 10. The germline gives CDR1 ENHRY, CDR2 SYGVKD. The CDR3 is made up of 17 amino acids. The CDR3 reads CAIKGGQGATGANVLTF. For the CDR3, the DNA is TGTGCCATCAAAGGTGGGCAGGGGGCCACTGGGGCCAACGTCCTGACTTTC.

The DNA of the CDR3 is TGTGCCAGCCAGGCGGGGGGCAAGCAGTACTTC. The encoded protein is CASQAGGKQYF. V is TRBV7-8 and J is TRBJ2-7, with 8 bases lining up with TRBD2. CDR1 SGHVS and CDR2 FQNEAQ come from the germline V gene. CDR3 length: 11 residues. V shed 8 bases and J 8 bases; nucleotides not matched to a gene: 5.

The V gene is TRBV6-6, the J gene TRBJ1-1; D possibly corresponds to TRBD1 (5 bases). CDR3 size: 15 residues. Looked up from germline, CDR1 is MNHNY and CDR2 is SVGAGI (reference sequence). The V and J ends lost 5 bases and 4 bases respectively, with 17 bases between them. This CDR3 reads CASSKDHRWGTEAFF. DNA for the CDR3: TGTGCCAGCAGTAAGGATCACAGGTGGGGCACTGAAGCTTTCTTT.

This sequence joins TRBV6-5 and TRBJ2-2; maybe TRBD2 (5 bases). V lost 2 bases to trimming and J lost 1 base, with 5 bases between them. Germline CDR1 is MNHEY and CDR2 is SVGAGI. The CDR3 has 14 residues. This CDR3 is CASSYGGNTGELFF. The CDR3 nucleotides are TGTGCCAGCAGTTACGGAGGGAACACCGGGGAGCTGTTTTTT.

The rearrangement uses TRBV5-6 and TRBJ1-2; 9 bases agree with TRBD1. Trimming removed 0 bases from V and 3 bases from J; junction bases left unmatched: 3. The germline V gene encodes CDR1 SGHDT and CDR2 YYEEEE. CDR3 length equals 15 residues. The CDR3 sequence: CASSLGDRDDYGYTF. The CDR3, as DNA: TGTGCCAGCAGCTTGGGGGACAGGGATGACTATGGCTACACCTTC.

The gene calls are TRBV12-5 and TRBJ2-1; D gene unclear. The CDR3 totals 12 residues. V was shortened by 0 bases and J by 9 bases, with 6 bases between the two germline ends. Germline lookup yields CDR1 LGHNT and CDR2 FRNRAP. CDR3 nucleotides: TGTGCTAGTGGTTTGGTCCTCGGTGAGCAGTTCTTC. It is translated as CASGLVLGEQFF.

The chain recombines TRBV6-2 or TRBV6-3 with TRBJ2-1; no clear D gene. The CDR3 runs to 12 residues. V gave up 2 bases and J gave up 16 bases, with 15 bases separating them. Germline assignment: CDR1 MNHEY and CDR2 SVGEGT. CDR3 region: CASSYGPGSNFF. The DNA for the CDR3 is TGTGCCAGCAGTTACGGTCCGGGTTCGAATTTCTTC.

CDR3 in amino acids: CASSVERVTNEKLFF. The CDR3 DNA is TGTGCCAGCAGCGTAGAGAGGGTAACTAATGAAAAACTGTTTTTT. The chain employs TRBV9 and TRBJ1-4; no reliable D call. The CDR3 is made up of 15 amino acids. Deletions cut 0 bases from V and 1 base from J, with 7 bases between. Germline CDR1 and CDR2: SGDLS and YYNGEE.

CDR3 protein: CASSPGRNEQYF. CDR3 nucleotides: TGTGCCAGCAGCCCGGGACGGAACGAGCAGTACTTC. V and J are TRBV6-2 or TRBV6-3 and TRBJ2-7, with D possibly being TRBD1 or TRBD2 (5 bases each). The length of the CDR3 is 12 residues. The ends were cut back, 6 bases at V and 5 bases at J, with 11 bases in the middle. Germline CDR1 is MNHEY and CDR2 is SVGEGT.

The rearrangement links TRBV25-1 to TRBJ2-2; D ambiguous. V shed 3 bases and J shed 2 bases, with 13 bases lying between them. Germline CDR1 is MGHDK and CDR2 is SYGVNS. This CDR3 comprises 16 residues. The DNA for the CDR3 is TGTGCCAGCAGTGACCACAGCCTAACTAACACCGGGGAGCTGTTTTTT. It encodes CASSDHSLTNTGELFF.

This rearrangement joins TRBV6-1 to TRBJ1-6, with D tentatively TRBD1 (5 bases). CDR3 length equals 15 residues. V was shortened by 0 bases and J by 10 bases, with 13 bases between the two germline ends. Per germline, CDR1 MNHNS and CDR2 SASEGT. The CDR3 loop is CASSEARGTVSPLHF. The CDR3 coding sequence is TGTGCCAGCAGTGAAGCACGGGGGACGGTGTCACCCCTCCACTTT.

The genes are TRBV4-1 and TRBJ2-1; D possibly corresponds to TRBD1 (5 bases). CDR1 MGHRA and CDR2 YSYEKL come from the germline V gene. V gave up 4 bases and J gave up 1 base, with 11 bases separating them. This CDR3 is built from 15 residues. CDR3 bases: TGCGCCAGCAGCCGGACATGGGGATCCTACAATGAGCAGTTCTTC. Its translation: CASSRTWGSYNEQFF.

This chain links TRBV11-3 with TRBJ2-2; D unresolved. This CDR3 has 13 residues. Trimming left V 0 bases short and J 5 bases short, with 4 bases between. From germline, CDR1 is SGHNT and CDR2 YENEEA. CDR3 amino acids: CASSLDWTGELFF. DNA for the CDR3: TGTGCCAGCAGCTTAGACTGGACCGGGGAGCTGTTTTTT.

The chain joins TRBV5-1 to TRBJ2-5, with 10 bases aligning to TRBD1. The germline V gene has CDR1 SGHRS and CDR2 YFSETQ. The J segment lost 4 bases and the V segment lost 4 bases, leaving 7 bases of the junction unmatched. The CDR3 totals 15 residues. The CDR3 sequence is CASSRRQGAGETQYF. The CDR3 DNA follows: TGCGCCAGCAGCCGGAGACAGGGGGCGGGAGAGACCCAGTACTTC.

The chain couples TRBV19 to TRBJ2-7; maybe TRBD1 (5 bases). Germline loops: CDR1 LNHDA, CDR2 SQIVND (reference sequence). CDR3 size: 14 residues. The V and J ends lost 2 bases and 2 bases respectively, with 10 bases between them. The CDR3 region is CASSIQKGPYEQYF. CDR3 bases: TGTGCCAGTAGTATACAGAAGGGGCCCTACGAGCAGTACTTC.

This rearrangement joins TRBV18 to TRBJ2-5; D not certain. CDR1 is KGHSH, CDR2 LQKENI, per germline. CDR3 length equals 14 residues. Trimming shortened V by 4 bases and J by 0 bases, and 9 bases separated the two germline ends. The chain's CDR3 is CASSQGRHQETQYF. The DNA for the CDR3 is TGTGCCAGCTCACAAGGACGGCACCAAGAGACCCAGTACTTC.

CDR3 DNA: TGTGCCAGCGGCCACGAGGGAATAGCAGCCCAAGAGACCCAGTACTTC. Translated, it gives CASGHEGIAAQETQYF. This chain uses TRBV28 with TRBJ2-5, with D possibly TRBD2 on 5 matching bases. V was trimmed by 8 bases and J by 1 base, leaving 20 bases between them. Looked up from germline, CDR1 is MDHEN and CDR2 is SYDVKM. The CDR3 totals 16 residues.